These 25 T cell receptor beta chains came from one sample sequenced in a study of blood T cell repertoires in COVID-19. Profiled with immunoSEQ multiplex PCR; TCRdb holds only in-frame clones, not every one. The sample has more than 200,000 clones, around 88% seen once. Sequencing was performed on PBMCs or T cells enriched from blood (not recorded which). The receptors were sampled from a woman between 25 and 40 years old who had recovered from COVID-19.

The chain uses TRBV7-9 and TRBJ2-7, with D possibly TRBD1 on 5 matching bases. This CDR3 has 12 residues. The germline gives CDR1 SEHNR, CDR2 FQNEAQ (reference sequence). V was clipped by 7 bases and J by 6 bases, with 13 bases between them. CDR3 region: CASTSKGFEQYF. CDR3 in DNA: TGTGCCAGCACCTCGAAGGGGTTCGAGCAGTACTTC.

The chain employs TRBV5-1 and TRBJ2-1, with TRBD1 matching over 7 bases. This CDR3 is built from 15 residues. J gave up 3 bases and V 4 bases, and 7 bases lay outside the gene matches. Per the germline V gene, CDR1 is SGHRS and CDR2 is YFSETQ. The CDR3 region has the DNA TGCGCCAGCAGCATCCTCCGGGACAGCTACAATGAGCAGTTCTTC. Its translation: CASSILRDSYNEQFF.

The chain couples TRBV27 to TRBJ1-4, with 9 bases that match TRBD1. V was pared by 3 bases and J by 4 bases, with 6 bases of the junction left unmatched. This CDR3 is built from 16 residues. Looked up from germline, CDR1 is MNHEY and CDR2 is SMNVEV (reference sequence). This CDR3 is CASSLYSTGGNEKLFF. CDR3 nucleotide sequence: TGTGCCAGCAGTTTGTACTCGACAGGGGGTAATGAAAAACTGTTTTTT.

The genes are TRBV7-2 and TRBJ2-1, with 10 bases aligning to TRBD2. The V segment lost 7 bases and the J segment 13 bases; nucleotides outside the gene matches: 19. Germline V CDR1 and CDR2: SGHTA, FQGNSA. The length of the CDR3 is 16 residues. The CDR3 sequence: CASIIRGGLAEPCQFF. CDR3 DNA: TGTGCCAGCATCATAAGAGGAGGACTAGCGGAACCATGTCAGTTCTTC.

This rearrangement joins TRBV7-2 to TRBJ1-5; TRBD1 might be the D (6 bases). Trimming pared 5 bases from V and 7 bases from J, leaving 12 bases between. The CDR3 length is 13 residues. From germline, CDR1 is SGHTA and CDR2 FQGNSA. Here the CDR3 DNA reads TGTGCCAGCAGCCAGGGAACAGGGCAGCCCCAGCATTTT. It encodes CASSQGTGQPQHF.

This chain uses TRBV7-3 with TRBJ2-3, with 7 bases identical to TRBD1. J gave up 7 bases and V 6 bases, and 7 bases lay outside the gene matches. There are 13 residues in the CDR3. In germline, CDR1 is SGHTA, CDR2 FQGTGA. CDR3 loop: CASSFGQDYTQYF. The CDR3 DNA is TGTGCCAGCAGTTTCGGACAGGACTATACGCAGTATTTT. The full variable domain, its missing parts supplied by reference TRBV7-3 and TRBJ2-3, is GAGVSQTPSNKVTEKGKYVELRCDPISGHTALYWYRQSLGQGPEFLIYFQGTGAADDSGLPNDRFFAVRPEGSVSTLKIQRTERGDSAVYLCASSFGQDYTQYFGPGTRLTVL.

The rearrangement joins TRBV29-1 to TRBJ2-7; TRBD1 matches at 10 bases. Germline assignment: CDR1 SQVTM and CDR2 ANQGSEA. The length of the CDR3 is 13 residues. Germline trimming cut 7 bases from V and 3 bases from J; bases unmatched to any gene: 6. CDR3: CSGGQGGSYEQYF. The CDR3 bases are TGCAGCGGAGGACAGGGGGGAAGCTACGAGCAGTACTTC.

The chain carries TRBV11-2 and TRBJ2-7, with 10 bases aligning to TRBD2. The CDR3 runs to 18 residues. Trimming removed 6 bases from V and 2 bases from J; junction bases left unmatched: 16. CDR1 is SGHAT, CDR2 FQNNGV, per germline. The CDR3 protein is CASRQGGGYLAGAYEQYF. In DNA, the CDR3 is TGTGCCAGCAGACAAGGGGGGGGCTACCTAGCGGGAGCCTACGAGCAGTACTTC.

V usage is TRBV10-3 and J usage is TRBJ1-5, with 8 nucleotides matching TRBD1. The germline V gene encodes CDR1 ENHRY and CDR2 SYGVKD. The J segment lost 7 bases and the V segment lost 0 bases, leaving 8 bases of the junction unmatched. The CDR3 has 16 amino acids. CDR3 sequence reads: CAISESGQATGQPQHF. The CDR3 coding sequence is TGTGCCATCAGTGAGTCGGGACAGGCAACGGGGCAGCCCCAGCATTTT.

V is TRBV6-2 or TRBV6-3 and J is TRBJ2-7; weak D call: TRBD2 (5 bases). CDR1 MNHEY and CDR2 SVGEGT come from the germline V gene. This CDR3 has 15 amino acids. The germline V and J ends were trimmed by 6 bases and 0 bases, with 15 bases remaining between them. CDR3 in DNA: TGTGCCAGCAGCCGGTCCGGGATCCACTCCTACGAGCAGTACTTC. This gives the protein CASSRSGIHSYEQYF.

The V gene is TRBV10-3, the J gene TRBJ1-1; 7 positions agree with TRBD1. The V segment lost 3 bases and the J segment 1 base; nucleotides outside the gene matches: 17. The CDR3 consists of 19 residues. Germline values: CDR1 ENHRY, CDR2 SYGVKD. The CDR3 protein is CAISEKFLAKGARNTEAFF. The CDR3, as DNA: TGTGCCATCAGTGAAAAGTTTTTAGCAAAGGGGGCGAGGAACACTGAAGCTTTCTTT.

The chain is built from TRBV28 and TRBJ2-5; D not certain. The V end was cut by 6 bases, the J end by 5 bases, with 16 bases between. The CDR3 totals 14 residues. CDR1 is MDHEN and CDR2 is SYDVKM in the germline V gene. CDR3 in amino acids: CASSRPRRPETQYF. The CDR3 DNA reads TGTGCCAGCAGCAGACCCCGGCGGCCGGAGACCCAGTACTTC.

This clone appeared once. The rearrangement links TRBV19 to TRBJ2-1; D perhaps matches TRBD1 (6 bases). The germline V gene has CDR1 LNHDA and CDR2 SQIVND (reference sequence). V lost 3 bases to trimming and J lost 7 bases, with 13 bases between them. The CDR3 sequence is 14 residues long. The CDR3 nucleotides are TGTGCCAGTAGTATGTCTCAGGGGATTAATGAGCAGTTCTTC. Amino acid sequence: CASSMSQGINEQFF.

The V call is TRBV19, the J call TRBJ2-2; D is uncertain. Germline loops: CDR1 LNHDA, CDR2 SQIVND (reference sequence). The CDR3 loop spans 13 amino acids. V lost 3 bases, J lost 1 base, and 3 bases lay in between. DNA for the CDR3: TGTGCCAGTAGTATTCAGAACACCGGGGAGCTGTTTTTT. The encoded protein is CASSIQNTGELFF.

V and J are TRBV15 and TRBJ1-5, with 7 positions matching TRBD1. The CDR3 has 19 residues. Germline V gene lookup returns CDR1 LNHNV and CDR2 YYDKDF (reference sequence). With V trimmed by 4 bases and J by 3 bases, 18 bases remained unmatched. The CDR3 is CATSMVAGGFFWVNQPQHF. In DNA form, the CDR3 reads TGTGCCACCAGCATGGTAGCAGGGGGATTCTTCTGGGTCAATCAGCCCCAGCATTTT.

The chain couples TRBV12-5 to TRBJ1-3; the D gene is possibly TRBD1 (6 bases). The length of the CDR3 is 15 residues. CDR1 is LGHNT, CDR2 FRNRAP, per germline. The V end was cut by 6 bases, the J end by 7 bases, with 19 bases between. The CDR3 DNA follows: TGTGCTAGTGGACAGGGATCCGGTAACCGGAACACCATATATTTT. This gives the protein CASGQGSGNRNTIYF.

This chain connects TRBV28 to TRBJ1-2; tentative D call: TRBD1 (5 bases). This CDR3 comprises 13 residues. With 3 bases removed from V and 7 bases from J, the gap between germline ends came to 12 bases. Germline V gene sequence: CDR1 MDHEN, CDR2 SYDVKM. The CDR3 region is CASSFQGRSGYTF. CDR3 in DNA: TGTGCCAGCAGTTTCCAGGGTAGGTCTGGCTACACCTTC.

This sequence joins TRBV10-2 and TRBJ2-1, with D possibly being TRBD2 (6 bases). The CDR3 extends over 18 amino acids. V was cut by 0 bases and J by 3 bases, with 18 bases left in between. Looked up from germline, CDR1 is WSHSY and CDR2 is SAAADI. CDR3: CASSESGQGGFLYNEQFF. CDR3 bases: TGCGCCAGCAGTGAGTCGGGCCAGGGAGGATTTCTCTACAATGAGCAGTTCTTC.

V usage is TRBV4-1 and J usage is TRBJ1-1; D unresolved. CDR3 size: 15 residues. The germline gives CDR1 MGHRA, CDR2 YSYEKL. The V gene lost 3 bases and the J gene lost 1 base, with 12 bases spanning the gap. CDR3 amino acids: CASSHPGLPNTEAFF. CDR3 bases: TGCGCCAGCAGCCACCCTGGACTGCCGAACACTGAAGCTTTCTTT.

The chain carries TRBV13 and TRBJ1-2; D is uncertain. Trimming removed 1 base from V and 8 bases from J, with 8 bases in between. Germline-derived CDR1 and CDR2 are PRHDT and FYEKMQ (reference sequence). The CDR3 is 12 amino acids. The CDR3 reads CASSLAGLGYTF. The CDR3 DNA reads TGTGCCAGCAGCTTAGCAGGTCTGGGCTACACCTTC.

The chain uses TRBV30 and TRBJ1-1, with 10 bases lining up with TRBD1. The J segment lost 6 bases and the V segment lost 4 bases, leaving 5 bases of the junction unmatched. There are 13 residues in the CDR3. Germline CDR1 and CDR2: GTSNPN and SVGIG (reference sequence). For the CDR3, the DNA is TGTGCCTGGACGGGACAGGGGTCCCCTGAAGCTTTCTTT. Translated, it gives CAWTGQGSPEAFF.

J is TRBJ1-1 and V is TRBV18; TRBD1 is a possible D gene (6 bases). Between the trimmed V and J ends, which lost 3 bases and 0 bases, there was a span of 14 bases. Germline V gene sequence: CDR1 KGHSH, CDR2 LQKENI. The CDR3 is made up of 16 amino acids. The CDR3 region is CASSPVAGAMNTEAFF. In nucleotides, the CDR3 is TGTGCCAGCTCACCTGTTGCGGGGGCCATGAACACTGAAGCTTTCTTT.

In this sample, this clone turned up once. This chain joins TRBV7-2 and TRBJ2-7, with TRBD2 matching 10 bases. Per germline, CDR1 SGHTA and CDR2 FQGNSA. CDR3 length equals 14 residues. Trimming took 2 bases from V and 6 from J; bases not matched to a gene: 4. In DNA, the CDR3 is TGTGCCAGCAGCTTAAGCGGGAGGGCCCGCGAGCAGTACTTC. It codes for CASSLSGRAREQYF.

The chain uses TRBV7-2 and TRBJ1-1; D unclear. Germline V CDR1 and CDR2: SGHTA, FQGNSA. The CDR3 has 15 residues. The ends were cut back, 0 bases at V and 0 bases at J, with 8 bases in the middle. CDR3 amino acids: CASSLALGVNTEAFF. CDR3 bases: TGTGCCAGCAGCTTAGCTTTGGGAGTGAACACTGAAGCTTTCTTT.

The gene calls are TRBV6-5 and TRBJ1-5; 9 bases agree with TRBD1. Germline CDR1 MNHEY, CDR2 SVGAGI. This CDR3 comprises 15 residues. Unmatched junction bases numbered 5, after V lost 6 bases and J lost 2 bases. The CDR3 protein is CASSSRTGGNQPQHF. The DNA of the CDR3 is TGTGCCAGCAGCTCACGGACAGGGGGCAATCAGCCCCAGCATTTT.